The 14 T cell receptor beta chains below come from one sample, sequenced in a study of T cell changes during pregnancy in multiple sclerosis. Libraries were prepared by immunoSEQ multiplex PCR; TCRdb keeps only in-frame clonotypes and omits some of them. Here the sample spans some 81,000 clones, about 92% being singletons. This sample comprised peripheral blood, obtained after pregnancy. The origin of the receptors is a female donor in good health, enrolled as a control in a pregnancy study.

This rearrangement joins TRBV5-1 to TRBJ1-5; D is unresolved. The CDR3 is made up of 14 amino acids. Germline CDR1 SGHRS, CDR2 YFSETQ. V gave up 0 bases and J gave up 3 bases, with 7 bases separating them. For the CDR3, the DNA is TGCGCCAGCAGCTTGGGTAGTGACAATCAGCCCCAGCATTTT. Amino acids: CASSLGSDNQPQHF.

This clone was recorded once. This chain links TRBV7-9 with TRBJ1-4, with D perhaps TRBD1 (6 bases). Germline V gene lookup returns CDR1 SEHNR and CDR2 FQNEAQ (reference sequence). V was cut by 1 base and J by 0 bases, with 18 bases left in between. This CDR3 has 19 residues. The CDR3 DNA follows: TGTGCCAGCAGCTTAGGGGGGATCGGGACAACCGCAACTAATGAAAAACTGTTTTTT. As protein: CASSLGGIGTTATNEKLFF.

This rearrangement joins TRBV21-1 to TRBJ2-3; the D segment call TRBD2 is taken from the table without a DNA check. TRBV21-1 represents a pseudogene. This CDR3 comprises 13 residues. CDR3 coding DNA: TGTGCCAGCAGAGCGGGAGGGCCAGATACGCAGTATTTT. Its translation is CASRAGGPDTQYF.

The chain uses TRBV7-2 and TRBJ1-5; D gene uncertain. This CDR3 comprises 13 residues. Germline V gives CDR1 SGHTA, CDR2 FQGNSA. V was shortened by 2 bases and J by 3 bases, with 5 bases between the two germline ends. The CDR3 sequence: CASSLNFNQPQHF. CDR3 nucleotide sequence: TGTGCCAGCAGCTTAAACTTCAATCAGCCCCAGCATTTT.

The genes are TRBV2 and TRBJ1-3; no clear D gene. The CDR3 is 15 residues long. The germline gives CDR1 SNHLY, CDR2 FYNNEI. Trimming removed 2 bases from V and 1 base from J, with 9 bases in between. The CDR3 coding sequence is TGTGCCAGCAGTGAATGGCAGTTTTCTGGAAACACCATATATTTT. Protein product: CASSEWQFSGNTIYF. The full variable domain, its missing parts supplied by reference TRBV2 and TRBJ1-3, is EPEVTQTPSHQVTQMGQEVILRCVPISNHLYFYWYRQILGQKVEFLVSFYNNEISEKSEIFDDQFSVERPDGSNFTLKIRSTKLEDSAMYFCASSEWQFSGNTIYFGEGSWLTVV.

This rearrangement joins TRBV6-6 to TRBJ1-4; D ambiguous. The V gene's germline CDR1 is MNHNY and CDR2 SVGAGI (reference sequence). V lost 3 bases and J lost 6, with 14 bases in between. The CDR3 sequence is 15 residues long. CDR3 nucleotide sequence: TGTGCCAGCAGTTATTCACGGGAAACACATGAAAAACTGTTTTTT. It yields the protein CASSYSRETHEKLFF.

The CDR3 region has the DNA TGTGCCAGCAGCCAGAATCGGGGGGCCGGGGAGCTGTTTTTT. It translates to CASSQNRGAGELFF. The J gene is TRBJ2-2, the V gene TRBV5-8, with 7 bases lining up with TRBD2. The CDR3 totals 14 residues. Germline V gene data show CDR1 as SGHTS and CDR2 as YDEGEE. After removal of 4 bases from V and 6 bases from J, the junction contained 6 bases not matched to a gene.

The chain joins TRBV25-1 to TRBJ2-7; D is possibly TRBD2 (7 bases). This CDR3 contains 13 residues. Trimming cost V 7 bases and J 5 bases, with 15 bases left between them. Per the germline V gene, CDR1 is MGHDK and CDR2 is SYGVNS. The DNA of the CDR3 is TGTGCCAGCACCTTGTCGGGGGGCAACGAGCAGTACTTC. Residues: CASTLSGGNEQYF.

The chain couples TRBV19 to TRBJ1-5; a possible D gene is TRBD1 (6 bases). The CDR3 is made up of 15 amino acids. Germline CDR1 and CDR2: LNHDA and SQIVND (reference sequence). The V gene lost 6 bases and the J gene lost 6 bases, with 18 bases spanning the gap. The CDR3 loop reads CASRKGGMIGQPQHF. CDR3 nucleotide sequence: TGTGCCAGTAGGAAGGGGGGGATGATTGGTCAGCCCCAGCATTTT.

This chain connects TRBV7-2 to TRBJ2-7; weak D call: TRBD1 (5 bases). Trimming pared 5 bases from V and 4 bases from J, leaving 15 bases between. This CDR3 is 14 amino acids long. The germline V gene encodes CDR1 SGHTA and CDR2 FQGNSA. The CDR3 reads CASSPRQTAYEQYF. The DNA of the CDR3 is TGTGCCAGCAGCCCACGACAGACAGCTTACGAGCAGTACTTC.

The chain recombines TRBV13 with TRBJ2-5; D might be TRBD1 (7 bases). The CDR3 runs to 14 residues. Trimming took off 11 bases at V and 2 bases at J, with 18 bases between the two ends. Germline CDR1 PRHDT, CDR2 FYEKMQ (reference sequence). The CDR3 protein is CAWAQGGKQETQYF. The CDR3 region has the DNA TGTGCCTGGGCCCAGGGGGGAAAACAAGAGACCCAGTACTTC.

The V gene is TRBV7-3, the J gene TRBJ2-1; 10 bases align to TRBD1. Germline CDR1 and CDR2: SGHTA and FQGTGA. Trimming took 3 bases from V and 6 from J; bases not matched to a gene: 2. The CDR3 totals 14 residues. CDR3 sequence: CASSFGTGVNEQFF. The CDR3 DNA sequence: TGTGCCAGCAGCTTTGGGACAGGGGTCAATGAGCAGTTCTTC.

CDR3 region: CSARAEEQFF. CDR3 DNA: TGCAGTGCTAGGGCTGAAGAGCAGTTCTTC. The V call is TRBV20-1, the J call TRBJ2-1; D is uncertain. Per germline, CDR1 DFQATT and CDR2 SNEGSKA (reference sequence). The V gene lost 3 bases and the J gene lost 10 bases, with 7 bases spanning the gap. This CDR3 is built from 10 residues.

The J gene is TRBJ2-7, the V gene TRBV7-3; 15 bases are shared with TRBD2. Trimming cost V 3 bases and J 7 bases; bases outside gene matches: 4. The CDR3 has 15 amino acids. The germline gives CDR1 SGHTA, CDR2 FQGTGA. The CDR3 DNA reads TGTGCCAGCAGCTTCTGGACTAGCGGGGGGGTTGAGCAGTACTTC. Translation: CASSFWTSGGVEQYF.